This T cell receptor (beta chain) derives from a study of blood T cell repertoires in COVID-19. Study-level background: Samples of COVID-19 (acute and convalescent) were obtained from the United States, Italy and Spain. PBMCs, B-cell-depleted T cells, or T cells provided the cDNA or gDNA that made up the material.

In the original workflow: Reference gene primer amplification gave estimated nucleated cell counts. TCRdb's copy holds only in-frame clones and misses some; the assay was immunoSEQ multiplex PCR. V, J and clone size reflect that table, while D and trimming were determined from the DNA. The data show around 230,000 clones, around 88% seen once. This CDR3 contains 14 residues. Trimming removed 0 bases at V and 6 bases at J, with 6 bases between. Germline CDR1 reads SNHLY; CDR2 reads FYNNEI. This chain links TRBV2 with TRBJ1-6, with D unclear. Material: peripheral blood. The sequence derives from a woman aged 45-65 years with acute or convalescent COVID-19. CDR3 protein: CASSEARFNSPLHF. The CDR3 region has the DNA TGTGCCAGCAGTGAAGCCAGGTTTAATTCACCCCTCCACTTT. The full variable domain, with the rest looked up from reference TRBV2 and TRBJ1-6, is EPEVTQTPSHQVTQMGQEVILRCVPISNHLYFYWYRQILGQKVEFLVSFYNNEISEKSEIFDDQFSVERPDGSNFTLKIRSTKLEDSAMYFCASSEARFNSPLHFGNGTRLTVT.